Listed here is a single TCR beta chain. The antigen remains undetermined. The data belong to a study of T cell responses to AZD1222 COVID-19 vaccine. Study observations and caveats: Clonal diversity may have been underestimated in mostly white British donors. Spike was spanned by vaccine-associated CD4 TCRs, which were dominant at 160-218 and 743-854. Seropositive at baseline were only a handful of AZD1222 recipients.

The CDR3 consists of 11 residues. Germline V gives CDR1 SNHLY, CDR2 FYNNEI. Between the trimmed V and J ends, which lost 5 bases and 3 bases, there was a span of 5 bases. The protocol was immunoSEQ multiplex PCR, while the TCRdb copy is restricted to in-frame clones and leaves out a portion. This table has about 55,000 clones, around 80% appearing once. The sequences come from peripheral blood, collected 28 days after the second AZD1222 dose. The sequence was obtained from an adult who received the AZD1222 COVID-19 vaccine. The chain employs TRBV2 and TRBJ2-7; D uncertain. The CDR3: CASSYSYEQYF. CDR3 bases: TGTGCCAGCAGTTACAGCTACGAGCAGTACTTC.